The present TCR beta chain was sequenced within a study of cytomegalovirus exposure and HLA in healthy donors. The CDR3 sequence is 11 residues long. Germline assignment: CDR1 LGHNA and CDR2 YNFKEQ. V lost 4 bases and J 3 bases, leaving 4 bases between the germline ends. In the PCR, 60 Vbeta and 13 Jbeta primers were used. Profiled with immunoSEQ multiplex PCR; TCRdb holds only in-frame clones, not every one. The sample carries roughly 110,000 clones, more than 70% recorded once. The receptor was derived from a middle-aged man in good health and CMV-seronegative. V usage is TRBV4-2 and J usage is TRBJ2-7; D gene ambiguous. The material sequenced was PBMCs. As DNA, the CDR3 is TGTGCCAGCAGCCGCGGCTACGAGCAGTACTTC. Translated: CASSRGYEQYF.